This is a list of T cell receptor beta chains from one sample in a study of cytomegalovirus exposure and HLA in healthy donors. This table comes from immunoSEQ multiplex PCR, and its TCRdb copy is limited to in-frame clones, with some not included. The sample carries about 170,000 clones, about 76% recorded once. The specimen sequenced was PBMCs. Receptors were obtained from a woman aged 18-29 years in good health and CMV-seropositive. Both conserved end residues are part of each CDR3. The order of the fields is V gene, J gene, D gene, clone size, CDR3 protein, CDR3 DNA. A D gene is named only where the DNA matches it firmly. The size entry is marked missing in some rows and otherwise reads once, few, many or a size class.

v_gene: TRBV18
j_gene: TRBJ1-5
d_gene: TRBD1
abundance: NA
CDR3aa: CASSHDRGGQPQHF
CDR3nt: TGTGCCAGCTCACACGACAGGGGCGGACAGCCCCAGCATTTT

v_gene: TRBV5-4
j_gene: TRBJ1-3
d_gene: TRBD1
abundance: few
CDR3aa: CASSSTGKGNTIYF
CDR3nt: TGTGCCAGCAGCTCGACAGGGAAAGGAAACACCATATATTTT

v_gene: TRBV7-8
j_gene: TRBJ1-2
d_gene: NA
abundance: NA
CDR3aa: CASSLDKTNYGYTF
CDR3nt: TGTGCCAGCAGCCTGGACAAAACTAACTATGGCTACACCTTC

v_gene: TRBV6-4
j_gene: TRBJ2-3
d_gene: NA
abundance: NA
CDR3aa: CASSAKGTDTQYF
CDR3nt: TGTGCCAGCAGTGCCAAGGGGACAGATACGCAGTATTTT

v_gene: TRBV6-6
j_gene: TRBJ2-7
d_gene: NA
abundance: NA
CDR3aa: CASAGGESYEQYF
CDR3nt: TGTGCCAGCGCGGGTGGAGAGTCCTACGAGCAGTACTTC

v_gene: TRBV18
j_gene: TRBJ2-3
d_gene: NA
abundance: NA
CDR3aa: CASSPYSPGQGYFSDTQYF
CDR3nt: TGTGCCAGCTCACCGTACTCCCCGGGACAAGGATACTTCTCAGATACGCAGTATTTT

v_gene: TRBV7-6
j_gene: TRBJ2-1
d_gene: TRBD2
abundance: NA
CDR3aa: CASSLGLAGFYNEQFF
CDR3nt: TGTGCCAGCAGCCTTGGTTTAGCGGGATTCTACAATGAGCAGTTCTTC

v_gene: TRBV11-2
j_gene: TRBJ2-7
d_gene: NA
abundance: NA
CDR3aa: CASSLAEAYEQYF
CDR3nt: TGTGCCAGCAGCTTAGCGGAGGCCTACGAGCAGTACTTC

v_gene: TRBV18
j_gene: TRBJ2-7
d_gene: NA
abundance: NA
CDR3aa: CASSPSEGYEQYF
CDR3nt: TGTGCCAGCTCACCGTCGGAGGGCTACGAGCAGTACTTC

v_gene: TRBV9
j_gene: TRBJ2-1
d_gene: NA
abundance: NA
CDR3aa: CASSVVGTTSYNEQFF
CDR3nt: TGTGCCAGCAGCGTAGTGGGGACAACCTCCTACAATGAGCAGTTCTTC

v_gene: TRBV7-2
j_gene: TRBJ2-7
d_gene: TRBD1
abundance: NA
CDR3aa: CASSPQGVEQYF
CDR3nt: TGTGCCAGCAGCCCACAGGGGGTCGAGCAGTACTTC

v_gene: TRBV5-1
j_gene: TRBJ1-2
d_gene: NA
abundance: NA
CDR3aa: CASSLGGGREGYTF
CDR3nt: TGCGCCAGCAGCTTGGGTGGCGGAAGGGAGGGCTACACCTTC

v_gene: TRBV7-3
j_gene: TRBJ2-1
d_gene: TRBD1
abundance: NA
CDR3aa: CASSSAGTDSYNEQFF
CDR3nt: TGTGCCAGCAGCTCAGCCGGGACAGACTCCTACAATGAGCAGTTCTTC

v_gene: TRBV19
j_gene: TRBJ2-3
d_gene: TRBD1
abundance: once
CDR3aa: CASNDRGDTQYF
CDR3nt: TGTGCCAGTAACGACAGGGGAGATACGCAGTATTTT

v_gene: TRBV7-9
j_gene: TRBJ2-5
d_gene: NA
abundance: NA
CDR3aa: CASSLAAETQYF
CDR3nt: TGTGCCAGCAGCTTAGCGGCCGAGACCCAGTACTTC

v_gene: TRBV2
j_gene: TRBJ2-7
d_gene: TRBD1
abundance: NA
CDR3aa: CASSRGTGPYEQYF
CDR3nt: TGTGCCAGCAGCCGAGGGACAGGTCCCTACGAGCAGTACTTC

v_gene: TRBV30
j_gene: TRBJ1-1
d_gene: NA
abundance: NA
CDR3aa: CAWSGQGLTEAFF
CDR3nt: TGTGCCTGGAGTGGCCAGGGGTTAACTGAAGCTTTCTTT

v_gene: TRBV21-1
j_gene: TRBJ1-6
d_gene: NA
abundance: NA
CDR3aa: CASFPNQGAKNSPLHF
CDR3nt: TGTGCCAGCTTCCCAAATCAAGGGGCCAAGAATTCACCCCTCCACTTT

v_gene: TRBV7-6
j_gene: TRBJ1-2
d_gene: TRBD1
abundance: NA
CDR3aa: CASSLRQGSGYTF
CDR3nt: TGTGCCAGCAGCTTAAGACAGGGTAGTGGCTACACCTTC

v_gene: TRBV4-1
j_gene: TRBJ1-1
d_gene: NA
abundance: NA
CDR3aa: CASSQAGGLITEAFF
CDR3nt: TGCGCCAGCAGCCAAGCCGGGGGGCTCATCACTGAAGCTTTCTTT

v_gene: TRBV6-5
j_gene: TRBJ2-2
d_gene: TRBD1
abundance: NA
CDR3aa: CASSYGGQWGGELFF
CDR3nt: TGTGCCAGCAGTTACGGGGGACAGTGGGGCGGGGAGCTGTTTTTT

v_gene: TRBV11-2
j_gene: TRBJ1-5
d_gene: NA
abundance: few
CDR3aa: CASSLRSAEQPQHF
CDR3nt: TGTGCCAGCAGCTTGCGGTCGGCGGAACAGCCCCAGCATTTT

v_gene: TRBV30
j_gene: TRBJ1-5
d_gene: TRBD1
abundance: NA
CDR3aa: CAWSVGTGNQPQHF
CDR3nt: TGTGCCTGGAGTGTAGGGACAGGTAATCAGCCCCAGCATTTT

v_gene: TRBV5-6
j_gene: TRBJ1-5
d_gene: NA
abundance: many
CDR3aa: CASSVGSNQPQHF
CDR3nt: TGTGCCAGCAGCGTCGGGAGCAATCAGCCCCAGCATTTT

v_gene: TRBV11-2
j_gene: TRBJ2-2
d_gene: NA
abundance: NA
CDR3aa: CASRQGNTGELFF
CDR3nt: TGTGCCAGCAGGCAGGGTAACACCGGGGAGCTGTTTTTT

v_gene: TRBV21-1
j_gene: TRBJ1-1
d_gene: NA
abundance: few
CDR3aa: CASSKATTDNTEAFF
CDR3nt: TGTGCCAGCAGCAAAGCAACGACAGATAACACTGAAGCTTTCTTT